This TCR beta chain was sequenced for a study of human T cells and chemical hapten exposure (dated by TCRdb to 2020 to 2023). Concerning the study at large: For sensitization, 2% DPC in acetone was applied to a roughly 2 cm by roughly 2 cm area of upper inner arm skin. Patients additionally received weekly therapeutic DPC doses to the scalp throughout the roughly 24-week study period. Patch testing on the upper back used Finn chambers containing 0.01% DPC, with scoring done after 6 days according to International Contact Dermatitis Research Group standards. The mostly female patient cohort included alopecia areata with under or over 50% scalp involvement, alopecia totalis and alopecia universalis. Libraries were combined into a pool for sequencing, and differences in TCR yield between samples came mainly from small differences in library volumes within the pool. This study followed changes in the peripheral blood TCR repertoire in vivo during primary and secondary sensitization of alopecia patients to the hapten diphenylcyclopropenone (DPC). Blood samples were taken from patients before sensitization (week 0) and then at 2, 6 and about 24 weeks after DPC sensitization. About 30 alopecia patients provided blood for TCR sequencing at one to four time points (pre-sensitization, 2, 6 and 24 weeks). Beyond this particular receptor, the publication reports: Because every patient had alopecia, a presumed autoimmune disease, the patients' immune response might differ from that of healthy individuals. The number of TCRs above 1 in 1000 frequency did not change with DPC sensitization; there was no evidence of global repertoire structure alterations. Significantly more large CDR3 similarity clusters were formed by expanded TCRs than by pre-sensitization or healthy control sets, consistent with antigen-driven responses. Repeated subsampling changed both the strength of the expansion versus patch-test correlation and the threshold at which that correlation became significant. A positive correlation was found between the number of PT1 expanded TCRs and patch test score, with significance reached at thresholds 8, 16 and 32 but not 4.

Trimming takes 6 bases off V and 0 bases off J; junction bases not matched to a gene: 4. Its CDR3 holds 15 amino acids, cysteine through phenylalanine. Here the CDR3 DNA is all that survives: 45 bases in frame from base 1. The CDR1 and CDR2 encoded by the germline V gene are MRHNA and SNTAGT. Points on this clonotype: This clone's antigen is unknown. Nothing much larger sits one base from this clone, and base qualities are not available.

The intended sense of this specimen's time point label: pre-sensitization, week 0. Interpreted using the paper, the treatment or condition label stands for: therapeutic diphenylcyclopropenone sensitization with weekly scalp DPC. At every patch-test visit, the blood draw took place before the patch test was put on. Patients were considered eligible if aged 18 to 70, diagnosed with alopecia and deemed suitable for DPC therapy, and patients were excluded if pregnant. Total RNA was extracted from unfractionated whole blood collected in Tempus Blood RNA tubes. Receptor amplification or capture employed RACE. The listed sequencing device is NextSeq 500. Library preparation attached unique molecular identifiers to individual cDNA molecules for quantitative, reproducible TCR counting. Each blood RNA sample was used to sequence both TCR alpha and TCR beta chains. As for how the authors treated the data: Samples had a median of roughly 99,000 TCRs, with a range from 23,224 to 690,600. The Decombinator software suite was used to annotate the V, J and CDR3 of the TCR reads. To make PS versus PT1 abundance plots, every sample was subsampled to the same number of TCRs (28,000). Expanded TCRs were defined as absent before sensitization and observed at least eight times at the 2-week time point. TCRdb reworked the public reads: Q25 trimming with fastp, MiXCR clone assembly, productive beta chains retained. One record per CDR3 amino acid sequence lists the most common genes and DNA. The V and J calls follow TCRdb's processing rather than the paper's. Present in this sample are 270,000 or so distinct CDR3 sequences, approximately 7.5% of which were seen just once. The top ten clones comprise more than 0.95% of the sample.

The material was whole blood, obtained in connection with sensitization to the hapten diphenylcyclopropenone (DPC). The V and J segments used are TRBV6-4 and TRBJ2-1; the junction holds 8 bases that match TRBD1. This sequence was found in a man between 18 and 29 years old with alopecia areata. Some clones in this sample may be carry-over from other donors' samples. The CDR3 region has the sequence CASSDTGGSYNEQFF. The nucleotide sequence reads TGTGCCAGCAGCGATACAGGGGGCTCCTACAATGAGCAGTTCTTC.